The sequence of this TCR beta chain was determined in a study of OX40 agonist ivuxolimab in advanced cancers. Describing the broader study: Ivuxolimab was a fully human IgG2 agonistic monoclonal antibody targeting the costimulatory receptor OX40 (CD134). Intravenous ivuxolimab was administered to patients every 2 weeks at six dose levels: 0.01, 0.1, 0.3, 1.5, 3 and 10 mg/kg. Of the roughly 50 dose-escalation patients, hepatocellular carcinoma was present in about 20, melanoma in approximately 15, renal cell carcinoma in 9 and head and neck cancer in 9. The dose-escalation cohort was approximately 83% male with a mean age of approximately 59 years, ranging from roughly 20 to 80. Patients were allowed to have had prior anti-PD-1, anti-PD-L1 or anti-CTLA-4 therapy, and roughly two fifths of the dose-escalation patients had been treated with checkpoint inhibitors. Three dose-escalation patients achieved partial responses, one with hepatocellular carcinoma and two with cutaneous melanoma. Peripheral TCRbeta sequencing was intended to test whether TCR sequence diversity was altered and clonal T-cell expansion was caused by ivuxolimab. The paper reports the monotherapy dose-escalation portion (N = 52 patients) of the phase I ivuxolimab trial. The paper as a whole reports these results and caveats: In the 0.1-3.0 mg/kg groups, partial responders had among the lowest normalized peripheral clonal expansion, particularly in CD8+ T cells. Clonal expansion of both CD4+ and CD8+ blood T cells was observed from baseline to week 6 at doses 0.1 to 3.0 mg/kg. After ivuxolimab, more expanded clones were found on average in CD8+ T cells than in CD4+ T cells. The antigen specificity of the clonally expanded peripheral T cells was not determined. Low levels of normalized T-cell clonal expansion were also seen in some patients who did not respond.

The trial excluded patients who had a history of autoimmune disease or were on systemic immunosuppression. In every dose cohort, peripheral blood was drawn for TCR sequencing at baseline, cycle 4 day 1, and cycle 7 day 1. Samples came from an open-label, multicenter, first-in-human phase I dose-escalation trial of ivuxolimab. Adults with locally advanced or metastatic melanoma, renal cell carcinoma, hepatocellular carcinoma or head and neck squamous cell carcinoma were enrolled in the trial. CD4+ and CD8+ T cells were sorted separately from peripheral blood before TCR sequencing. A single count supports this clone. Its antigen is currently not known. No quality values exist for individual bases; no much larger clone is one base distant. Genomic DNA was extracted from sorted cells for sequencing of the TCRbeta CDR3 region. The immunoSEQ Assay was used for sequencing of TCRbeta CDR3 regions. Not all clones reach the TCRdb copy of this immuneACCESS table, which keeps in-frame sequences only. Checked studies attribute under half of the gap to unresolved V genes and leave the rest unexplained. Within this sample are tens of thousands of clones, with around 89% of them counted one time only. 5.4% of the sample goes to the ten largest clones.

The cysteine opens and the phenylalanine closes a CDR3 of 15 amino acids. Only the CDR3 region is kept as DNA, spanning 45 bases read in frame from base 1. V gives up 5 bases and J gives up 8 bases, and the segment between their germline ends measures 18 bases. The germline V gene (reference sequence) yields SEHNR for CDR1 and FQNEAQ for CDR2. Sample: CD4+ or CD8+ T cells sorted from blood, taken in a trial of the OX40 agonist ivuxolimab. The TCR originated in an adult with an advanced solid tumor such as melanoma, head and neck, liver or kidney cancer. The rearrangement joined TRBV7-9 to TRBJ1-4, with the D gene too uncertain to name. For the CDR3, the sequence is CASSIGRGVGEKLFF. The DNA sequence is as follows: TGTGCCAGCAGCATAGGGCGCGGGGTAGGGGAAAAACTGTTTTTT.